The 2 T cell receptor beta chains presented below share a single source sample, sequenced in a study of control samples from healthy donors and cancer patients. Data came from immunoSEQ multiplex PCR; TCRdb stores just in-frame clones and leaves some out. The sample yields about 110,000 clones, roughly four fifths seen once. Specimen: blood. Receptor source: a woman aged 50 to 60 in good health.

The rearrangement uses TRBV2 and TRBJ2-1, with 10 bases aligning to TRBD1. The CDR3 has 13 amino acids. With 6 bases clipped from V and 5 bases from J, the junction kept 1 base outside the gene matches. The germline V gene encodes CDR1 SNHLY and CDR2 FYNNEI. CDR3 in DNA: TGTGCCAGCAGGGGGACAGGGGACAATGAGCAGTTCTTC. Amino acids: CASRGTGDNEQFF.

This clone came up once. The genes are TRBV5-1 and TRBJ2-7, with no clear D. CDR1 is SGHRS and CDR2 is YFSETQ in the germline V gene. The CDR3 loop spans 14 amino acids. V lost 0 bases to trimming and J lost 7 bases, with 14 bases between them. The CDR3 DNA follows: TGCGCCAGCAGCTTGGCCGAGGTTGGGCGGGAGCAGTACTTC. Translation gives CASSLAEVGREQYF.